The entry below gives a single TCR beta chain sequence along with its context. The antigen remains undetermined. The PCR contained 60 Vbeta and 13 Jbeta primers. The method was immunoSEQ multiplex PCR; TCRdb's version includes in-frame clones alone and lacks a portion of them. The sample shows roughly 70,000 clones, 80% to 90% of them seen only once. As for the donors, each was a healthy bone marrow donor. These data come from a study of cytomegalovirus exposure and HLA in healthy donors. Study-level information: Ancestry clustering placed 70% to 90% of around 400 genotyped donors in the Caucasian-associated cluster. Study results and limitations: The study flagged about 160 TCR beta chains as cytomegalovirus-associated.

The sample consisted of PBMCs. The sequence was obtained from a woman aged 25-40 years in good health and CMV-seropositive.

CDR3 amino acids: CASWAVYNEQFF. CDR3 coding DNA: TGTGCCAGCTGGGCAGTCTACAATGAGCAGTTCTTC. This chain links TRBV27 with TRBJ2-1; D not resolved. CDR1 MNHEY and CDR2 SMNVEV come from the germline V gene (reference sequence). Deletions cut 8 bases from V and 3 bases from J, with 8 bases between. This CDR3 contains 12 residues.